Included here is one T cell receptor (beta chain) sequence, with context. The antigen remains undetermined. The TCR beta CDR3 regions underwent amplification using RNA transcripts as the source. HTBI primers were used for first-round RT-PCR of the TCR CDR3. MiXCR was run by TCRdb on the multiplex PCR reads, yielding one entry per CDR3 protein. The data contain about 520,000 distinct CDR3 sequences, approximately 25% of them seen just once; the ten biggest clones take up 11%. The entry originates in a study of T cells in Graves' hyperthyroidism and ophthalmopathy. Looking at the study overall: Before any treatment, at initial diagnosis, peripheral blood was collected. General observations from the study: Most thyroid clonotypes with frequency above 0.001 were detected in blood.

This CDR3 is built from 12 residues. V was cut by 4 bases and J by 8 bases, with 6 bases left in between. Per the germline V gene, CDR1 is MGHRA and CDR2 is YSYEKL. This receptor was identified in a woman in her 30s with Graves' ophthalmopathy. Sequenced input: blood. The chain couples TRBV4-1 to TRBJ1-6; D is undetermined. The CDR3 loop is CASSPTHSPLHF. For the CDR3, the DNA is TGCGCCAGCAGCCCCACTCATTCACCCCTCCACTTT.